This TCR beta chain was sequenced during a study of response to subunit inactivated influenza vaccine. Study-level points and caveats: It was suggested by the authors that few new T cells are recruited by each seasonal influenza vaccination.

TCRdb reprocessed the RT-PCR reads via MiXCR and lists one record per CDR3 protein. The sample has some 500,000 distinct CDR3 sequences; approximately 15% are singletons. The CDR3 is 12 residues long. Per the germline V gene, CDR1 is ENHRY and CDR2 is SYGVKD. Deletions cut 4 bases from V and 3 bases from J, with 7 bases between. In its sample, this clonotype was seen a few times. Its target is not known. The TCR was taken from a man aged 45-69 years who received an inactivated influenza vaccine. The rearrangement links TRBV10-3 to TRBJ2-7; no definite D call. The source material was CD4+ T cells sorted from PBMCs, sampled around 25 months after vaccination. CDR3 sequence reads: CAISVGDYEQYF. The CDR3 DNA reads TGTGCCATCAGTGTTGGGGACTACGAGCAGTACTTC.